This T cell receptor beta chain was identified during a study of T cell responses to AZD1222 COVID-19 vaccine. Whole-study findings and limits: Rises in breadth and depth of Spike-specific TCRs came after two AZD1222 doses. Samples come after the peak T cell response, not at day 14. Unmutated variant regions are reportedly the target of nearly half of TCRs that are spike-specific.

Here immunoSEQ multiplex PCR was the method, and the copy in TCRdb shows in-frame clones only, minus some. Altogether around 140,000 clones are present, 91% being singletons, with the ten largest covering approximately 2%. The CDR3 has 13 amino acids. Per germline, CDR1 SGHVS and CDR2 FNYEAQ. V was trimmed by 2 bases and J by 2 bases, leaving 6 bases between them. Comments on this clone: The antigen is not known.

The sample consisted of peripheral blood, taken 28 days after the second AZD1222 dose. This receptor was obtained from an adult who received the AZD1222 COVID-19 vaccine. V and J are TRBV7-6 and TRBJ1-1; no definite D call. This CDR3 is CASSLRTNTEAFF. Here the CDR3 DNA reads TGTGCCAGCAGCTTACGGACCAACACTGAAGCTTTCTTT.